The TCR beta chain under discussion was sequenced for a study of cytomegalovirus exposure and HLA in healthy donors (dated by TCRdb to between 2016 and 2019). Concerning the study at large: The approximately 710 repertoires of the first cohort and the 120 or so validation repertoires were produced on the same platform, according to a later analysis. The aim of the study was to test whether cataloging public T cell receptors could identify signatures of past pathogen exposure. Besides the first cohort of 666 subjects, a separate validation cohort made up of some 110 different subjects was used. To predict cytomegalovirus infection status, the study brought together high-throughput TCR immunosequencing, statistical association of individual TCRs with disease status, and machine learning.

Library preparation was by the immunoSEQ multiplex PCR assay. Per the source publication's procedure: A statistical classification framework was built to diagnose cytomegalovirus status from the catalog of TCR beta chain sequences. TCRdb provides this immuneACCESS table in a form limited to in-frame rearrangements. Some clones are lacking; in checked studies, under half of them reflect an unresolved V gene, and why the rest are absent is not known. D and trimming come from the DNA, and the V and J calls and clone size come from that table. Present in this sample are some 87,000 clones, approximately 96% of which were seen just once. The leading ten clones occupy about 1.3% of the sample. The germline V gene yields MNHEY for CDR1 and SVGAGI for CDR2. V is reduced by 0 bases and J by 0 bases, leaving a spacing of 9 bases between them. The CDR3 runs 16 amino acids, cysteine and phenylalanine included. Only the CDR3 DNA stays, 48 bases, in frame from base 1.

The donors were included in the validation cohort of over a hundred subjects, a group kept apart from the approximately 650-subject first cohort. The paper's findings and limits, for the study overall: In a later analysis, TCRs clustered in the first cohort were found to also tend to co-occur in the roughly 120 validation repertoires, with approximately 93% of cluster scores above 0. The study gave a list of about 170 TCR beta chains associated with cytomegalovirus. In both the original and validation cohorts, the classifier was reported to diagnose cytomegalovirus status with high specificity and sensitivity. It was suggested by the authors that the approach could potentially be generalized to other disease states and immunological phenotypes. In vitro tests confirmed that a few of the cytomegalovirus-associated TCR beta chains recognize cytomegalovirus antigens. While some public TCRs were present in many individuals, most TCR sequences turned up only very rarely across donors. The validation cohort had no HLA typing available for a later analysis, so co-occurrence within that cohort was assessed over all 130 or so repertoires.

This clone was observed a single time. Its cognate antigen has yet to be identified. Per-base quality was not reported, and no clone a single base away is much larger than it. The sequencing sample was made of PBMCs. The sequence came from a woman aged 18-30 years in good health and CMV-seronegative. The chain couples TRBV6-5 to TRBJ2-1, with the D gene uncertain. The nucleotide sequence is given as TGTGCCAGCAGTTACTCGAGACTGGCCTCCTACAATGAGCAGTTCTTC. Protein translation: CASSYSRLASYNEQFF.